This T cell receptor (beta chain) was identified during a study of a mutant IDH1 vaccine in newly diagnosed glioma (dated by TCRdb to about 2021). About the study as a whole: Of the approximately 33 treated patients, about 62% were male and 37.5% were female, and a mean age of 40.4 years was recorded. Before enrollment, patients had received standard therapy of radiotherapy alone, temozolomide alone, or radiochemotherapy with temozolomide; most received the combination. Six visits were used for peripheral blood collection: V03 (baseline), V05, V07, V10, V12 and V13. Longitudinal TCRB deep sequencing was performed for approximately 24 treated patients wherever samples were available for exploratory analyses. Points the paper makes about the study in general: The authors stated that sample limitations prevented analyses of patient blood samples from being reproduced. Immune responses induced by the vaccine were seen in roughly 95% of patients across multiple MHC alleles. PBMC samples for TCRB deep sequencing were selected based on availability. Pseudoprogression appeared unrelated to alterations in the top peripheral T cell clonotypes detected by TCRB sequencing.

The time point label on this specimen signifies: baseline, week 1 (first vaccination visit). Per the publication, the treatment or condition label means: pre-vaccination baseline after standard-of-care therapy. All donors had newly diagnosed IDH1-mutant astrocytomas of WHO grade 3 or 4 that showed loss of nuclear ATRX. The samples were drawn from NOA16, a multicentre, single-arm, open-label phase I trial in Germany that tested a mutant IDH1 peptide vaccine in humans for the first time. Blood drawn at visit V03 was used as the baseline sample for immunogenicity testing. The DNeasy Blood and Tissue Kit was used to extract genomic DNA from EDTA blood for TCRB sequencing. About this clone itself: Its antigen is still unknown. No qualities accompany the bases; no much larger clone lies one base away.

Libraries were prepared through the immunoSEQ multiplex PCR assay. Rearranged TCR beta chain sequences were amplified with the hsTCRB Kit following the manufacturer's protocol. Sequencing of TCRB libraries was carried out on an Illumina MiSeq. The source study handled its data this way. Demultiplexing, trimming and gene mapping were performed with the kit vendor's proprietary platform. Drawn from immuneACCESS, this table holds only the in-frame rearrangements with V and J called that TCRdb kept. Clones are partly lost; checked studies trace under half to an unresolved V gene and leave the rest unexplained. The V and J calls and clone size were taken over from that table, and D and trimming were inferred from the DNA. This sample lists about 35,000 clones; about four fifths were detected once. Jointly, the top ten make up more than 8.5% of the sample. The germline V gene sets CDR1 to SNHLY and CDR2 to FYNNEI. The CDR3 covers 14 residues, taking in both the cysteine and the phenylalanine. Only CDR3 DNA remains: 42 bases, in frame from the first base. The V and J ends are trimmed by 8 bases and 6 bases, leaving 19 bases between them.

Sequencing used peripheral blood mononuclear cells (PBMCs), obtained from a glioma patient treated with radiotherapy, temozolomide or both. The chain is encoded by TRBV2 joined to TRBJ1-1; the D region possibly corresponds to TRBD1 (5 bases align). The clonotype comes from a man aged 50-60 years with glioma. Some clones in this sample may be carry-over from other donors' samples. The CDR3 region reads CASRGDSGTAEAFF. Read as DNA, the sequence is TGTGCCAGCCGGGGGGATTCCGGAACGGCTGAAGCTTTCTTT.